This T cell receptor beta chain came from a study of T cell changes during pregnancy in multiple sclerosis. Generated by immunoSEQ multiplex PCR, the TCRdb table keeps only in-frame clones and is missing some. The data contain 50,000 to 65,000 clones, roughly nine tenths of them singletons. Here the sequenced sample was CD4+ T cells from peripheral blood mononuclear cells, taken in the first trimester of pregnancy. This receptor was identified in a female donor with multiple sclerosis, enrolled in a pregnancy study.

The CDR3 sequence: CATRSTGGETQYF. The CDR3 bases are TGTGCCACCAGAAGTACAGGGGGGGAGACCCAGTACTTC. This chain uses TRBV15 with TRBJ2-5; 8 bases line up with TRBD1. The CDR3 consists of 13 residues. CDR1 is LNHNV and CDR2 is YYDKDF in the germline V gene (reference sequence). Trimming at V came to 6 bases and at J to 5 bases, leaving 5 bases not matched to a gene. The full variable domain, its missing parts supplied by reference TRBV15 and TRBJ2-5, is DAMVIQNPRYQVTQFGKPVTLSCSQTLNHNVMYWYQQKSSQAPKLLFHYYDKDFNNEADTPDNFQSRRPNTSFCFLDIRSPGLGDTAMYLCATRSTGGETQYFGPGTRLLVL.